In this sample, the clone carrying this T cell receptor (beta chain) turned up many times. Its antigen remains unknown. This sample is part of a study of CD8 T cells in ankylosing spondylitis. Findings and caveats of the study: One TCR beta motif, made up of under ten highly homologous variants, appeared characteristic of ankylosing spondylitis blood. Certain motif variants had earlier appeared in reactive arthritis synovial fluid and blood. Matched synovial fluid from ankylosing spondylitis patients was reported to be enriched for disease-linked clones.

Making use of molecular barcodes, quantitative 5'-RACE generated TCR beta libraries. TCRdb re-called the 5' RACE reads through MiXCR, storing one row per CDR3 protein. Counted here are roughly 38,000 distinct CDR3 sequences, 3% occurring once; the ten biggest clones make up approximately 3%. The receptor's source is a male donor with ankylosing spondylitis or in good health (not recorded which). The specimen sequenced was blood, either unsorted or a sorted T cell fraction (not recorded which).

CDR3 sequence (DNA): TGTGCCAGCAGCGTAGGGGGGGTTAGGACTGAAGCTTTCTTT. Its protein product is CASSVGGVRTEAFF. The chain joins TRBV9 to TRBJ1-1; the D gene is possibly TRBD1 (5 bases). Germline V CDR1 and CDR2: SGDLS, YYNGEE. The CDR3 is 14 amino acids. The V end lost 0 bases, the J end lost 5 bases, and 11 bases lay between the germline ends.